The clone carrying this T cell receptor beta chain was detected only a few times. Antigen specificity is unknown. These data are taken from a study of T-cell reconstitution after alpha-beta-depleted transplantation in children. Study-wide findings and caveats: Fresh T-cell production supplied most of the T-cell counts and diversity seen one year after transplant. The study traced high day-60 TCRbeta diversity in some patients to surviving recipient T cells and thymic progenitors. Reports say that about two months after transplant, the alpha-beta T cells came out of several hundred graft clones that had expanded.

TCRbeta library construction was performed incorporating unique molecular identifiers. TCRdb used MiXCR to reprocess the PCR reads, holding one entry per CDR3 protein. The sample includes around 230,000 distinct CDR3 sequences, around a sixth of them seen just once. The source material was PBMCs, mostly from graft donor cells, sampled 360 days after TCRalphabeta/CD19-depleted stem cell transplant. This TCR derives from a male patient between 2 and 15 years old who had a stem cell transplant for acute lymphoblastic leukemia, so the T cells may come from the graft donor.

The CDR3 region has the DNA TGTGCCAGCAGTTACGACAGGGTCTATGGCTACACCTTC. It encodes CASSYDRVYGYTF. The chain couples TRBV6-5 to TRBJ1-2; 7 nucleotides agree with TRBD1. The germline V gene encodes CDR1 MNHEY and CDR2 SVGAGI. The CDR3 contains 13 residues. With 2 bases clipped from V and 4 bases from J, the junction kept 1 base outside the gene matches.